Shown below are 19 T cell receptor beta chains from a single sample sequenced in a study of blood T cell repertoires in COVID-19. Assay used: immunoSEQ multiplex PCR; TCRdb lists only in-frame clones, some missing. The sample yields approximately 280,000 clones, 75% to 90% seen once. Specimen: peripheral blood. The receptor source for this set is a man aged 40-49 years with acute or convalescent COVID-19.

The gene calls are TRBV11-2 and TRBJ2-2; 15 bases fit TRBD2. CDR3 length: 19 amino acids. CDR1 and CDR2 from the germline V gene are SGHAT and FQNNGV. The V gene end was trimmed by 5 bases and the J gene end by 2 bases; junction bases not matched to a gene: 9. The CDR3 sequence: CASSGWTSGGAGNTGELFF. DNA for the CDR3: TGTGCCAGCAGCGGTTGGACTAGCGGGGGGGCCGGAAACACCGGGGAGCTGTTTTTT.

The rearrangement joins TRBV19 to TRBJ2-1; TRBD2 matches at 11 bases. This CDR3 has 15 residues. The V segment lost 3 bases and the J segment 9 bases; nucleotides outside the gene matches: 7. Germline values: CDR1 LNHDA, CDR2 SQIVND (reference sequence). CDR3: CASSINSGGAGEQFF. Written as DNA, the CDR3 is TGTGCCAGTAGTATTAATAGCGGGGGGGCGGGTGAGCAGTTCTTC.

The chain carries TRBV19 and TRBJ2-7; D remains ambiguous. The CDR3 is 14 residues long. Trimming pared 5 bases from V and 6 bases from J, leaving 17 bases between. Germline V gene data show CDR1 as LNHDA and CDR2 as SQIVND (reference sequence). The CDR3 is CASSPRPVESEQYF. The CDR3 nucleotides read TGTGCCAGTAGTCCCAGGCCTGTGGAAAGCGAGCAGTACTTC.

The genes are TRBV2 and TRBJ2-1; TRBD1 matches 10 bases. CDR1 and CDR2 from the germline V gene are SNHLY and FYNNEI. CDR3 length: 14 amino acids. V dropped 4 bases and J dropped 7; count of bases not matched to a gene: 4. The chain's CDR3 is CASSVDRGRNEQFF. The CDR3, as DNA: TGTGCCAGCAGTGTCGACAGGGGGCGAAATGAGCAGTTCTTC. Full variable domain (remainder filled in from reference TRBV2 and TRBJ2-1): EPEVTQTPSHQVTQMGQEVILRCVPISNHLYFYWYRQILGQKVEFLVSFYNNEISEKSEIFDDQFSVERPDGSNFTLKIRSTKLEDSAMYFCASSVDRGRNEQFFGPGTRLTVL.

This clone has a handful of counts. V is TRBV7-3 and J is TRBJ1-1; D call uncertain. Looked up from germline, CDR1 is SGHTA and CDR2 is FQGTGA. Trimming removed 1 base at V and 5 bases at J, with 8 bases between. This CDR3 comprises 13 residues. CDR3 amino acids: CASSLNDETEAFF. The CDR3, as DNA: TGTGCCAGCAGCTTAAACGATGAGACTGAAGCTTTCTTT.

This chain joins TRBV29-1 and TRBJ1-1, with 8 bases aligning to TRBD1. Germline CDR1 reads SQVTM; CDR2 reads ANQGSEA. V shed 7 bases, J shed 7 bases, and the junction held 8 bases outside the gene matches. This CDR3 is 12 amino acids long. The CDR3 protein is CSANGQGVEAFF. CDR3 coding DNA: TGCAGCGCGAACGGACAGGGCGTTGAAGCTTTCTTT. The full variable domain, completed using reference TRBV29-1 and TRBJ1-1, is SAVISQKPSRDICQRGTSLTIQCQVDSQVTMMFWYRQQPGQSLTLIATANQGSEATYESGFVIDKFPISRPNLTFSTLTVSNMSPEDSSIYLCSANGQGVEAFFGQGTRLTVV.

The CDR3 spells CASSLFGAGTYTDTQYF. DNA of the CDR3: TGTGCCAGCAGCTTATTCGGAGCGGGAACTTACACAGATACGCAGTATTTT. The genes are TRBV7-6 and TRBJ2-3, with 7 bases matching TRBD2. The CDR3 runs to 17 residues. Germline loops: CDR1 SGHVS, CDR2 FNYEAQ. Trimming took 2 bases from V and 2 from J; bases not matched to a gene: 10. Supplemented by reference TRBV7-6 and TRBJ2-3, the full variable domain reads GAGVSQSPRYKVTKRGQDVALRCDPISGHVSLYWYRQALGQGPEFLTYFNYEAQQDKSGLPNDRFSAERPEGSISTLTIQRTEQRDSAMYRCASSLFGAGTYTDTQYFGPGTRLTVL.

The rearrangement uses TRBV4-2 and TRBJ2-7, with D possibly TRBD1 on 6 matching bases. The CDR3 runs to 15 residues. V lost 3 bases to trimming and J lost 1 base, with 13 bases between them. In germline, CDR1 is LGHNA, CDR2 YNFKEQ. The DNA for the CDR3 is TGTGCCAGCAGCCAGGCTCGACAGGATTCCTACGAGCAGTACTTC. Amino acid sequence: CASSQARQDSYEQYF.

This chain uses TRBV29-1 with TRBJ2-3; the match to TRBD1 covers 12 bases. The CDR3 contains 15 residues. Germline trimming cut 6 bases from V and 3 bases from J; bases unmatched to any gene: 7. Germline lookup yields CDR1 SQVTM and CDR2 ANQGSEA. The CDR3: CSVRGTGGLTDTQYF. In DNA form, the CDR3 reads TGCAGCGTAAGGGGGACAGGGGGCTTGACAGATACGCAGTATTTT.

The chain links TRBV7-2 to TRBJ1-6; D not resolved. This CDR3 is built from 14 residues. Germline CDR1 and CDR2: SGHTA and FQGNSA. V was clipped by 5 bases and J by 10 bases, with 15 bases between them. The CDR3 bases are TGTGCCAGCAGCCCACTAATCTCTTTATCACCCCTCCACTTT. Protein product: CASSPLISLSPLHF.

V usage is TRBV2 and J usage is TRBJ2-1, with D uncertain. This CDR3 spans 13 amino acids. CDR1 is SNHLY and CDR2 is FYNNEI in the germline V gene. V was cut by 7 bases and J by 4 bases, with 11 bases left in between. DNA of the CDR3: TGTGCCAGCAACCGGTACCTTTACAATGAGCAGTTCTTC. Residues: CASNRYLYNEQFF.

This clone was detected once. The rearrangement links TRBV29-1 to TRBJ2-2; 7 nucleotides match TRBD1. J was trimmed by 8 bases and V by 3 bases; bases with no gene match: 9. CDR3 length equals 14 residues. From germline, CDR1 is SQVTM and CDR2 ANQGSEA. CDR3 bases: TGCAGCGTTGAGTTGGGACAGTTGTTTGGGGAGCTGTTTTTT. It codes for CSVELGQLFGELFF.

V is TRBV7-2 and J is TRBJ1-1, with 8 nucleotides matching TRBD1. Germline V CDR1 and CDR2: SGHTA, FQGNSA. This CDR3 spans 15 amino acids. With 3 bases clipped from V and 1 base from J, the junction kept 4 bases outside the gene matches. In DNA, the CDR3 is TGTGCCAGCAGCTTCGGGGACAGGCGGAACACTGAAGCTTTCTTT. Amino acid sequence: CASSFGDRRNTEAFF.

J is TRBJ2-5 and V is TRBV5-6; 7 bases agree with TRBD2. The length of the CDR3 is 13 residues. Germline V gene lookup returns CDR1 SGHDT and CDR2 YYEEEE. V shed 3 bases and J 3 bases; nucleotides not matched to a gene: 2. In DNA form, the CDR3 reads TGTGCCAGCAGCTCTCTAGCGGAAGAGACCCAGTACTTC. As protein: CASSSLAEETQYF.

The genes are TRBV6-5 and TRBJ1-5; D is uncertain. Germline CDR1 MNHEY, CDR2 SVGAGI. The CDR3 runs 15 residues. V was shortened by 6 bases and J by 2 bases, with 14 bases between the two germline ends. CDR3 bases: TGTGCCAGCAGCCCCCAAGGGAGTGGCAATCAGCCCCAGCATTTT. It encodes CASSPQGSGNQPQHF.

This clone was detected once. J is TRBJ2-2 and V is TRBV5-6; 8 bases map to TRBD2. There are 17 residues in the CDR3. CDR1 SGHDT and CDR2 YYEEEE come from the germline V gene. The trim removed 4 bases at V and 5 bases at J, leaving 13 bases unmatched. DNA of the CDR3: TGTGCCAGCAGCGTATTCTCGGGGGGGCTTCGAACCGGGGAGCTGTTTTTT. It translates to CASSVFSGGLRTGELFF.

The chain recombines TRBV19 with TRBJ2-2, with D possibly TRBD2 on 5 matching bases. V gave up 7 bases and J gave up 4 bases, with 10 bases separating them. CDR1 is LNHDA, CDR2 SQIVND, per germline (reference sequence). The CDR3 has 13 amino acids. The CDR3 reads CASNRGSTGELFF. CDR3 bases: TGTGCCAGTAATCGGGGTAGCACCGGGGAGCTGTTTTTT.

This rearrangement joins TRBV19 to TRBJ1-5; maybe TRBD1 (5 bases). Between the trimmed V and J ends, which lost 0 bases and 7 bases, there was a span of 10 bases. The CDR3 loop spans 14 amino acids. The V gene's germline CDR1 is LNHDA and CDR2 SQIVND (reference sequence). CDR3 sequence (DNA): TGTGCCAGTAGTATAGAGGCAGGGCCACAGCCCCAGCATTTT. This gives the protein CASSIEAGPQPQHF.

V gene TRBV7-2 combines with J gene TRBJ1-2, with 9 bases matching TRBD1. This CDR3 is built from 17 residues. Germline V CDR1 and CDR2: SGHTA, FQGNSA. J lost 6 bases, V lost 5 bases, and 16 bases had no gene match. The CDR3 region has the DNA TGTGCCAGCAGCCATGGGACAGGGAAGTCCAATTATAATGGCTACACCTTC. Amino acids: CASSHGTGKSNYNGYTF.